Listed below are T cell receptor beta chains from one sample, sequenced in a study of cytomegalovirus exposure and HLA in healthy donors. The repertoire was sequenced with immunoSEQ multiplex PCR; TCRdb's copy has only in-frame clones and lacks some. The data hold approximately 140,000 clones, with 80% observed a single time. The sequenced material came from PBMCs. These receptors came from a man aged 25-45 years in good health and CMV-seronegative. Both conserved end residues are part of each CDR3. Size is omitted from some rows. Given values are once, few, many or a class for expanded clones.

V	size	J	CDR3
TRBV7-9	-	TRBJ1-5	CASSFTGGNQPQHF
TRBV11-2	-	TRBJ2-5	CASRSWSGRLETQYF
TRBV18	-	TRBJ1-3	CASSAGGAVRSGNTIYF
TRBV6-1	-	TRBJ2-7	CASRSGTGGTEQYF
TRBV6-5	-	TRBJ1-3	CASSPILLSGNTIYF
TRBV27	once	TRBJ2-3	CASKPVGGLTDTQYF
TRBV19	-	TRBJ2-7	CASSPGTGATYEQYF
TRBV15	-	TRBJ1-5	CATSREAGQGYQPQHF
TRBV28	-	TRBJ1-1	CASRGGGNTEAFF
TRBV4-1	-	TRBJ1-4	CASSQVFRASLEKLFF
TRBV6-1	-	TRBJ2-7	CASSEVGYIGGRAYEQYF
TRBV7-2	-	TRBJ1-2	CASSTTSRGGLDGYTF
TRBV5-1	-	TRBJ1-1	CASSWAGQGSTEAFF
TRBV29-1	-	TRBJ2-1	CSVGVAGYEQFF
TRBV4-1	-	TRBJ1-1	CASSPTQGIVNTEAFF
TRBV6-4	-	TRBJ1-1	CASSERYSPTEAFF
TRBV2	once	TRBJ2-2	CASSPSKRPNTGELFF
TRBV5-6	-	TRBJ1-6	CASSLWSTGSSYNSPLHF
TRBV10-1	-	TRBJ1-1	CASSEELNTEAFF
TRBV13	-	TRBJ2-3	CASSFGLAGTDTQYF
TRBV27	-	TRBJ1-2	CASSLSGTERYGYPF
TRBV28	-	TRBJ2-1	CASSPGGAGDSNEQFF
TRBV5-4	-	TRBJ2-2	CASSSGQGRGGELFF
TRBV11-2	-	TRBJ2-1	CASSRQGARSNEQFF
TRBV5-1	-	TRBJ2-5	CASKRDLVEETQYF
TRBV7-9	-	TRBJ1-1	CASSETPEAFF
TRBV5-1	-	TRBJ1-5	CASSERTGTNQPQHF
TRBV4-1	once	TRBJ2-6	CASRHGSSGANVLTF
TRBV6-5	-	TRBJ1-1	CASSYSNGNTEAFF
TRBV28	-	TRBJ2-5	CASSSPAQGAVLVMQYF
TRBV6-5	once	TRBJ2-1	CASRRLAQGEQFF
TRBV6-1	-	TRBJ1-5	CASSDQGGQPQHF
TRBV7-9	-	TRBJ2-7	CASSLGIFGRYF
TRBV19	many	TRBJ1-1	CASTYRGTGIMLPEAFF